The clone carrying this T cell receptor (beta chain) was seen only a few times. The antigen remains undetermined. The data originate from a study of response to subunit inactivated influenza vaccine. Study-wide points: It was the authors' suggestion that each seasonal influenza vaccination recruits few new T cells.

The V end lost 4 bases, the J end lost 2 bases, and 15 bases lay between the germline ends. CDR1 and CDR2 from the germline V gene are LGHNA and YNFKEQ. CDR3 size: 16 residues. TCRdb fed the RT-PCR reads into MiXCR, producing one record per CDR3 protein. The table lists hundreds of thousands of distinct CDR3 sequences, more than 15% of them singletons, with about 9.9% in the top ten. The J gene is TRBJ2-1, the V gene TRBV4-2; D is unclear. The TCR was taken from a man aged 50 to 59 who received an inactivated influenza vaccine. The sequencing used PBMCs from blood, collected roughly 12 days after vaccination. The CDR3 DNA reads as TGTGCCAGCAGCCGAGAAGCGCCAAGTACCTACAATGAGCAGTTCTTC. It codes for CASSREAPSTYNEQFF.